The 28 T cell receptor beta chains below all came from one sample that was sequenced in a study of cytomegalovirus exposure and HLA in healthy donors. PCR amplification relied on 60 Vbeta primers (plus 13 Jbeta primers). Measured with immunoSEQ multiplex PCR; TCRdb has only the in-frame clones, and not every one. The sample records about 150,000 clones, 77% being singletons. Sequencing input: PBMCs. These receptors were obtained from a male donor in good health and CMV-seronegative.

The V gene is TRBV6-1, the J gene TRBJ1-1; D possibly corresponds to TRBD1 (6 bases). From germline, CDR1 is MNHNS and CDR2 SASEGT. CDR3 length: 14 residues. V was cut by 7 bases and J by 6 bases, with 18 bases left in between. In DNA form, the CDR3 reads TGTGCCAGCACCAAGAGTACAGGGAATGCTGAAGCTTTCTTT. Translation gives CASTKSTGNAEAFF.

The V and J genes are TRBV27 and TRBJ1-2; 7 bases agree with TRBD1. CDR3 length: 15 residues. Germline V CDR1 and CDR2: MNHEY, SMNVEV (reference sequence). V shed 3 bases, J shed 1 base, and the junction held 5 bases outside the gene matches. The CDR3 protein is CASSFEHRGNYGYTF. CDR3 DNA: TGTGCCAGCAGTTTTGAGCACAGGGGTAACTATGGCTACACCTTC.

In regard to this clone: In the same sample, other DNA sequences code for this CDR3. This CDR3 is CASSSSVAKNIQYF. The CDR3 nucleotides are TGTGCCAGCAGCTCCTCAGTAGCCAAAAACATTCAGTACTTC. The chain uses TRBV7-2 and TRBJ2-4; D remains ambiguous. Deletions cut 4 bases from V and 0 bases from J, with 7 bases between. CDR3 length: 14 amino acids. Germline CDR1 SGHTA, CDR2 FQGNSA. The full variable domain, its missing parts supplied by reference TRBV7-2 and TRBJ2-4, is GAGVSQSPSNKVTEKGKDVELRCDPISGHTALYWYRQSLGQGLEFLIYFQGNSAPDKSGLPSDRFSAERTGGSVSTLTIQRTQQEDSAVYLCASSSSVAKNIQYFGAGTRLSVL.

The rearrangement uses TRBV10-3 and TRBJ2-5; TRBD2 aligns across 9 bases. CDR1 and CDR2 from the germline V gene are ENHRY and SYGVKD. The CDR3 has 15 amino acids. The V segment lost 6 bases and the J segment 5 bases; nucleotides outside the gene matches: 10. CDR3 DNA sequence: TGTGCCATCAGGGCGGAGGGGCTAGCGGGGGAGACCCAGTACTTC. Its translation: CAIRAEGLAGETQYF.

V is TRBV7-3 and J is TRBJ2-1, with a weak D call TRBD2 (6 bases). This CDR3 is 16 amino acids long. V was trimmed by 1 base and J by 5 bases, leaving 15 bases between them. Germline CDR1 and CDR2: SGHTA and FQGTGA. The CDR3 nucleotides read TGTGCCAGCAGCTTAAAACGCGGGATCGGTAACAATGAGCAGTTCTTC. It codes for CASSLKRGIGNNEQFF.

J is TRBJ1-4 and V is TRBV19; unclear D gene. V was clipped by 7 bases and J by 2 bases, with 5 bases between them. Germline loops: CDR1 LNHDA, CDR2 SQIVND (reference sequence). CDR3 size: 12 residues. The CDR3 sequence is CASTGTNEKLFF. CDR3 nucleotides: TGTGCCAGTACGGGGACTAATGAAAAACTGTTTTTT.

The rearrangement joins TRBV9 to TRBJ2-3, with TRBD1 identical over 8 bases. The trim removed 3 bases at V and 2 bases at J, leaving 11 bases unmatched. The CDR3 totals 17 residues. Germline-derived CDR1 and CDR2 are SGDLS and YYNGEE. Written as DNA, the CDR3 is TGTGCCAGCAGCGCGAGACAGGGGTGGGTATCCACAGATACGCAGTATTTT. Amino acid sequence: CASSARQGWVSTDTQYF.

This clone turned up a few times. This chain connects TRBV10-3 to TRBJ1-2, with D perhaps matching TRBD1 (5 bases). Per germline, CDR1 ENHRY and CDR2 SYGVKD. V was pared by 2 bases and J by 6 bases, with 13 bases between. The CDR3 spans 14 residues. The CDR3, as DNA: TGTGCCATCAGTGAGGAACAGGAGAGGAATGGCTACACCTTC. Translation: CAISEEQERNGYTF.

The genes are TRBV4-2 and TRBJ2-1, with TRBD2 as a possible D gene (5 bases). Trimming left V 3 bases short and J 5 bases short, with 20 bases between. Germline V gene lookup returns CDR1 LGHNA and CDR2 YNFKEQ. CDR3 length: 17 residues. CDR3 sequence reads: CASSHPTTTPRDNEQFF. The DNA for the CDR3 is TGTGCCAGCAGCCACCCTACGACCACTCCGAGGGACAATGAGCAGTTCTTC.

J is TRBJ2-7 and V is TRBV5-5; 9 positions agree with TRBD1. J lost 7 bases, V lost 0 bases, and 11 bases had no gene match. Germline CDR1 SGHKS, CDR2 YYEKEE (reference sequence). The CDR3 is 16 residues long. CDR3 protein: CASSLALDRGSYEQYF. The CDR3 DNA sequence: TGTGCCAGCAGCTTGGCCCTGGACAGGGGAAGTTATGAGCAGTACTTC.

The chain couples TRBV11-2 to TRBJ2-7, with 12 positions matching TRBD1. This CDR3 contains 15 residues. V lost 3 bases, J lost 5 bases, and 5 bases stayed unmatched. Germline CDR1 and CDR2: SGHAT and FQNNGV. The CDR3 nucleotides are TGTGCCAGCAGCTTTGGGACAGGGGGCTGGGACGAGCAGTACTTC. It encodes CASSFGTGGWDEQYF.

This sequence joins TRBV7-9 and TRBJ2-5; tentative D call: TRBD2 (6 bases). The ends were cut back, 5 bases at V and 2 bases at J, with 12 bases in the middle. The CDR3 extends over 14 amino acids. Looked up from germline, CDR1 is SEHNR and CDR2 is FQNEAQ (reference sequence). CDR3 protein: CASSPGLPQETQYF. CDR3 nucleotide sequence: TGTGCCAGCAGCCCCGGACTACCACAAGAGACCCAGTACTTC.

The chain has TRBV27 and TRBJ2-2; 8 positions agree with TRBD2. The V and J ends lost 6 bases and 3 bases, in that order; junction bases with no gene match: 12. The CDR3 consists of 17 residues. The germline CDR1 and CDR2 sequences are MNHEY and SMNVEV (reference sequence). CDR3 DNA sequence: TGTGCCAGCAGCTCCCCTGGACTAGCTGGCGACACCGGGGAGCTGTTTTTT. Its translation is CASSSPGLAGDTGELFF.

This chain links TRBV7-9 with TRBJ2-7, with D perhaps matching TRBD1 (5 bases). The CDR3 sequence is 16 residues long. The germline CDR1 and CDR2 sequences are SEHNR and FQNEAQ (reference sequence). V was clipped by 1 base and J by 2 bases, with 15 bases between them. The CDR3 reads CASSLVGLDLTYEQYF. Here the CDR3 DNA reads TGTGCCAGCAGCTTAGTGGGGCTAGATTTAACCTACGAGCAGTACTTC.

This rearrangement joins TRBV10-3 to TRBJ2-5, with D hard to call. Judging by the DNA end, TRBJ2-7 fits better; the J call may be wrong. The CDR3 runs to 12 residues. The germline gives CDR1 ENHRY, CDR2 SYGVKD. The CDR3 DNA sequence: TGTGCCATCAGTGAGCCTCCCTACGAGCAGTACTTC. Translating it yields CAISEPPYEQYF.

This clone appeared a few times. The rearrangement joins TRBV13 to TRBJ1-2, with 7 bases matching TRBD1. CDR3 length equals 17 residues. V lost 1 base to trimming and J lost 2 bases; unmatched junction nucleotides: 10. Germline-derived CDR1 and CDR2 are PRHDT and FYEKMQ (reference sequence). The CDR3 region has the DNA TGTGCCAGCAGCTTAGCCCTATACCCAGGGGGGAACTATGGCTACACCTTC. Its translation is CASSLALYPGGNYGYTF.

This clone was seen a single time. The CDR3, as DNA: TGTGCCAGCAGCTCCATTGGCCTCGACACTGAAGCTTTCTTT. This codes for CASSSIGLDTEAFF. V is TRBV7-8 and J is TRBJ1-1; D uncertain. V dropped 4 bases and J dropped 3 bases, with 12 bases sitting between them. Germline CDR1 reads SGHVS; CDR2 reads FQNEAQ. CDR3 size: 14 residues. The whole variable domain, filled in from reference TRBV7-8 and TRBJ1-1, reads GAGVSQSPRYKVAKRGQDVALRCDPISGHVSLFWYQQALGQGPEFLTYFQNEAQLDKSGLPSDRFFAERPEGSVSTLKIQRTQQEDSAVYLCASSSIGLDTEAFFGQGTRLTVV.

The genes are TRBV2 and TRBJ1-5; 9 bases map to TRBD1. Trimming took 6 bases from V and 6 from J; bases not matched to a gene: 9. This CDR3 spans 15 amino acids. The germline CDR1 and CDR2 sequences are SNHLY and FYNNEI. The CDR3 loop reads CASRSGTGWSQPQHF. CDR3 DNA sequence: TGTGCCAGCAGGTCCGGGACAGGGTGGTCTCAGCCCCAGCATTTT. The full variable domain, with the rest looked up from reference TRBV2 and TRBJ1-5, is EPEVTQTPSHQVTQMGQEVILRCVPISNHLYFYWYRQILGQKVEFLVSFYNNEISEKSEIFDDQFSVERPDGSNFTLKIRSTKLEDSAMYFCASRSGTGWSQPQHFGDGTRLSIL.

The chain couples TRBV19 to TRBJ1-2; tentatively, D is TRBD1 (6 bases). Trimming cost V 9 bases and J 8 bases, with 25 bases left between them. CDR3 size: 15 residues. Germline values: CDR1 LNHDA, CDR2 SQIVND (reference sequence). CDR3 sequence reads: CASTLSGARGRGYTF. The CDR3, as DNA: TGTGCCAGCACACTCTCAGGGGCCCGAGGACGCGGCTACACCTTC.

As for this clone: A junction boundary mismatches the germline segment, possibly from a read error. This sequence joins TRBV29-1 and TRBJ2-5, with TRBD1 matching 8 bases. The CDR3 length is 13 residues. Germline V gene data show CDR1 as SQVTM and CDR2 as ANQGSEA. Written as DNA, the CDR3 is TGCAGCGTTGACTATTCGGACAGGGACGTACAGAACTTC. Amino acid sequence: CSVDYSDRDVQNF.

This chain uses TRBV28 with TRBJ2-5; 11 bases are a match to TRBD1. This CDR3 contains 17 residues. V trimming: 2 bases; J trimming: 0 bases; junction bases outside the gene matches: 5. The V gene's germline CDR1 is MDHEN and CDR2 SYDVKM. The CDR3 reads CASSLLGTGGYQETQYF. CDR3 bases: TGTGCCAGCAGTTTACTTGGGACAGGGGGGTACCAAGAGACCCAGTACTTC.

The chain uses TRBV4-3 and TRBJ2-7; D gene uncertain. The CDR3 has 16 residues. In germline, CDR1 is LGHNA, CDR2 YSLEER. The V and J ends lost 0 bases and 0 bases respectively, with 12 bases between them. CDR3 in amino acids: CASSQEPALGSYEQYF. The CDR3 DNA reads TGCGCCAGCAGCCAAGAACCGGCGCTAGGCTCCTACGAGCAGTACTTC.

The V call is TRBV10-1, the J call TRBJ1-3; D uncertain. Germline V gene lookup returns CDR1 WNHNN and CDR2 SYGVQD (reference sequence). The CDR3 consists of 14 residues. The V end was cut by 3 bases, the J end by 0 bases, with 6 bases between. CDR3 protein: CASSESVSGNTIYF. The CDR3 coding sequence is TGCGCCAGCAGTGAATCAGTCTCTGGAAACACCATATATTTT.

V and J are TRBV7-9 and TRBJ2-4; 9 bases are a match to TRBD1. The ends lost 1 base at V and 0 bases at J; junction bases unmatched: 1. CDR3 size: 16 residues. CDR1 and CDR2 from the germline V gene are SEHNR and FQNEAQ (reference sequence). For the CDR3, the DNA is TGTGCCAGCAGCTTAGAGACAGGGGGAGCCAAAAACATTCAGTACTTC. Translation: CASSLETGGAKNIQYF.

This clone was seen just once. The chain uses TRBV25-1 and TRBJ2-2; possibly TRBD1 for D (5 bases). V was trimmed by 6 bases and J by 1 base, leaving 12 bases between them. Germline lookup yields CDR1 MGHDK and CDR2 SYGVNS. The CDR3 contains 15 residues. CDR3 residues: CASRDTFQNTGELFF. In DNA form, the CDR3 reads TGTGCCAGCAGGGACACCTTTCAGAACACCGGGGAGCTGTTTTTT.

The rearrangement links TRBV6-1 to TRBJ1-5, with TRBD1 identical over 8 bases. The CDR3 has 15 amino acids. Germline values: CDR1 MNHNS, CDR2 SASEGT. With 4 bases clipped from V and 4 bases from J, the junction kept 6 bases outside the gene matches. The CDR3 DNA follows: TGTGCCAGCAGTGCGGGACAGGCGAAAAATCAGCCCCAGCATTTT. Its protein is CASSAGQAKNQPQHF.

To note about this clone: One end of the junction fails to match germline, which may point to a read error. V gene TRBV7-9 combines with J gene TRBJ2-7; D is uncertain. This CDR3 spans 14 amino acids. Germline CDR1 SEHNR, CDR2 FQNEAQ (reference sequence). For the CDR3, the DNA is TGTTCCAGCAGCCAAACCCAGGCGTCCTACGAGCAGTACTTC. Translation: CSSSQTQASYEQYF.

The DNA of the CDR3 is TGCAGCGTTGATGTTGGGACAGGGGCAAATGAGCAGTTCTTC. Translating gives CSVDVGTGANEQFF. The chain links TRBV29-1 to TRBJ2-1; 10 positions agree with TRBD1. This CDR3 comprises 14 residues. The germline CDR1 and CDR2 sequences are SQVTM and ANQGSEA. V shed 3 bases and J 7 bases; nucleotides not matched to a gene: 6.